The 21 T cell receptor beta chains in this list originate from one sample, sequenced in a study of T cell responses to AZD1222 COVID-19 vaccine. Libraries were prepared by immunoSEQ multiplex PCR; TCRdb keeps only in-frame clonotypes and omits some of them. Of 130,000 to 150,000 clones in the sample, about 90% were seen once. The sequencing used peripheral blood, collected on day 0 of AZD1222 vaccination. Receptors originate from an adult in good health.

The J gene is TRBJ2-7, the V gene TRBV19, with D maybe TRBD1 (5 bases). The CDR3 runs 16 residues. Per the germline V gene, CDR1 is LNHDA and CDR2 is SQIVND (reference sequence). Deletions cut 4 bases from V and 7 bases from J, with 23 bases between. This CDR3 reads CASSSGQGRLMGEQYF. The CDR3 DNA reads as TGTGCCAGTAGTAGTGGGCAGGGCCGGCTTATGGGGGAGCAGTACTTC.

The chain couples TRBV6-1 to TRBJ1-5; D may be TRBD1 (6 bases). Per the germline V gene, CDR1 is MNHNS and CDR2 is SASEGT. The CDR3 consists of 14 residues. The germline V and J ends were trimmed by 2 bases and 7 bases, with 12 bases remaining between them. CDR3 bases: TGTGCCAGCAGTGAATTGGGGGGCCTCCAGCCCCAGCATTTT. It yields the protein CASSELGGLQPQHF.

This chain joins TRBV4-1 and TRBJ2-2; D uncertain. In germline, CDR1 is MGHRA, CDR2 YSYEKL. This CDR3 is built from 14 residues. V was cut by 2 bases and J by 1 base, with 5 bases left in between. CDR3 bases: TGCGCCAGCAGCCAACTTGTGAACACCGGGGAGCTGTTTTTT. It is translated as CASSQLVNTGELFF.

Worth noting for this clone: Other DNA sequences in the sample encode the same CDR3. This rearrangement joins TRBV28 to TRBJ2-7; D is undetermined. The CDR3 has 13 amino acids. Trimming stripped 3 bases from V and 3 bases from J, with 9 bases between. Germline V gene data show CDR1 as MDHEN and CDR2 as SYDVKM. The CDR3 loop is CASSLGGDYEQYF. CDR3 DNA: TGTGCCAGCAGTTTGGGCGGAGACTACGAGCAGTACTTC.

This CDR3 is CASSLRLDLVTQYF. The DNA for the CDR3 is TGTGCCAGCAGCTTAAGGCTAGACCTTGTTACGCAGTATTTT. This chain uses TRBV7-9 with TRBJ2-3; D remains unclear. CDR3 length equals 14 residues. Trimming left V 2 bases short and J 8 bases short, with 14 bases between. CDR1 and CDR2 from the germline V gene are SEHNR and FQNEAQ (reference sequence).

The chain recombines TRBV6-5 with TRBJ1-1; 9 nucleotides match TRBD1. The CDR3 loop spans 14 amino acids. V was clipped by 4 bases and J by 1 base; unmatched bases: 1. Per the germline V gene, CDR1 is MNHEY and CDR2 is SVGAGI. DNA of the CDR3: TGTGCCAGCAGTTCGGACAGGGGGAACACTGAAGCTTTCTTT. Protein: CASSSDRGNTEAFF.

This clone came up once. The V and J genes are TRBV28 and TRBJ2-5; 7 bases are shared with TRBD2. The CDR3 is 18 amino acids. The germline CDR1 and CDR2 sequences are MDHEN and SYDVKM. Trimming cost V 6 bases and J 0 bases; bases outside gene matches: 16. This chain's CDR3 is CASSPAFRAGAHQETQYF. CDR3 DNA: TGTGCCAGCAGCCCTGCCTTTAGGGCGGGAGCCCACCAAGAGACCCAGTACTTC.

CDR3 nucleotide sequence: TGTGCCAGCAGTCGGGACGGCACAGATACGCAGTATTTT. Amino acid sequence: CASSRDGTDTQYF. This chain links TRBV6-2 or TRBV6-3 with TRBJ2-3; either TRBD1 or TRBD2 may supply D (5 bases each). CDR3 size: 13 residues. V was shortened by 5 bases and J by 1 base, with 7 bases between the two germline ends. The V gene's germline CDR1 is MNHEY and CDR2 SVGEGT.

The V gene is TRBV25-1, the J gene TRBJ2-1, with TRBD2 matching 10 bases. This CDR3 is 16 amino acids long. Germline CDR1 and CDR2: MGHDK and SYGVNS. Losses at the gene ends were 4 bases for V and 2 bases for J; bases not matched to a gene: 5. The CDR3 loop reads CASSVPGLAPYNEQFF. The DNA for the CDR3 is TGTGCCAGCAGTGTGCCGGGACTAGCGCCCTACAATGAGCAGTTCTTC.

This chain joins TRBV7-2 and TRBJ1-2; 9 bases line up with TRBD1. The V gene end was trimmed by 5 bases and the J gene end by 6 bases; junction bases not matched to a gene: 4. Germline V gene lookup returns CDR1 SGHTA and CDR2 FQGNSA. The CDR3 is 13 amino acids. CDR3 in DNA: TGTGCCAGCAGCCCACAGGGGGCGCATGGCTACACCTTC. This translates into CASSPQGAHGYTF. The full variable domain, in which reference TRBV7-2 and TRBJ1-2 provide the parts outside the CDR3, is GAGVSQSPSNKVTEKGKDVELRCDPISGHTALYWYRQSLGQGLEFLIYFQGNSAPDKSGLPSDRFSAERTGGSVSTLTIQRTQQEDSAVYLCASSPQGAHGYTFGSGTRLTVV.

The chain uses TRBV28 and TRBJ1-2; 9 bases are a match to TRBD1. In germline, CDR1 is MDHEN, CDR2 SYDVKM. The CDR3 loop spans 14 amino acids. V lost 7 bases to trimming and J lost 2 bases; unmatched junction nucleotides: 5. The CDR3 DNA follows: TGTGCCAGCATTCCGGGACAGGGCAACTATGGCTACACCTTC. Encoded protein: CASIPGQGNYGYTF.

This chain links TRBV9 with TRBJ2-1, with 8 nucleotides matching TRBD2. The length of the CDR3 is 14 residues. Trimming at V came to 6 bases and at J to 8 bases, leaving 10 bases not matched to a gene. Germline CDR1 and CDR2: SGDLS and YYNGEE. The CDR3 DNA is TGTGCCAGCACCCGGACTAGCCATGTGGATGAGCAGTTCTTC. Protein product: CASTRTSHVDEQFF.

V gene TRBV29-1 combines with J gene TRBJ2-2; D may correspond to TRBD1 or TRBD2 (6 bases each). In germline, CDR1 is SQVTM, CDR2 ANQGSEA. The CDR3 loop spans 16 amino acids. V lost 4 bases and J lost 0, with 15 bases in between. Here the CDR3 reads CSVVGGPLANTGELFF. The CDR3 DNA reads TGCAGCGTTGTGGGGGGCCCCCTCGCGAACACCGGGGAGCTGTTTTTT.

V usage is TRBV7-3 and J usage is TRBJ2-1; 7 bases line up with TRBD2. In germline, CDR1 is SGHTA, CDR2 FQGTGA. The CDR3 consists of 15 residues. V was pared by 5 bases and J by 4 bases, with 8 bases of the junction left unmatched. The CDR3 DNA reads as TGTGCCAGCAGCCTCTCTAGCGGATTATACAATGAGCAGTTCTTC. Translated: CASSLSSGLYNEQFF.

In this sample, this clone turned up many times. This chain links TRBV13 with TRBJ2-7; TRBD1 is a possible D gene (6 bases). There are 14 residues in the CDR3. V lost 5 bases and J lost 2, with 13 bases in between. Germline CDR1 reads PRHDT; CDR2 reads FYEKMQ (reference sequence). Here the CDR3 DNA reads TGTGCCAGCAGCGGAGACAGGACACCCTACGAGCAGTACTTC. It specifies CASSGDRTPYEQYF.

The CDR3 nucleotides read TGTGCCAGCAGAATACTACAGGGGGCGGTTGGCTACACCTTC. Protein sequence: CASRILQGAVGYTF. The gene calls are TRBV7-2 and TRBJ1-2; TRBD1 matches at 9 bases. V lost 6 bases and J lost 7; bases outside the gene matches: 9. Looked up from germline, CDR1 is SGHTA and CDR2 is FQGNSA. The CDR3 consists of 14 residues.

This clone was detected only once. V and J are TRBV6-2 or TRBV6-3 and TRBJ1-5; D unclear. Germline assignment: CDR1 MNHEY and CDR2 SVGEGT. The CDR3 has 14 amino acids. V gave up 0 bases and J gave up 4 bases, with 7 bases separating them. In DNA, the CDR3 is TGTGCCAGCAGTTACTCATCACGAAATCAGCCCCAGCATTTT. Its translation: CASSYSSRNQPQHF.

This clone was recorded a few times. The chain is built from TRBV4-1 and TRBJ1-2; no reliable D call. The CDR3 is made up of 14 amino acids. Germline assignment: CDR1 MGHRA and CDR2 YSYEKL. Between the trimmed V and J ends, which lost 0 bases and 3 bases, there was a span of 8 bases. CDR3 protein: CASSQEATYYGYTF. The CDR3 region has the DNA TGCGCCAGCAGCCAAGAGGCTACCTACTATGGCTACACCTTC.

This sequence joins TRBV4-3 and TRBJ1-5, with D unresolved. The germline V gene encodes CDR1 LGHNA and CDR2 YSLEER. V lost 4 bases and J 4 bases, leaving 8 bases between the germline ends. This CDR3 region has 13 residues. CDR3 loop: CASSPLVNQPQHF. CDR3 in DNA: TGCGCCAGCAGCCCTCTGGTGAATCAGCCCCAGCATTTT.

The chain links TRBV6-5 to TRBJ1-5; D is uncertain. CDR1 MNHEY and CDR2 SVGAGI come from the germline V gene. The CDR3 spans 14 residues. Trimming removed 6 bases from V and 2 bases from J, with 11 bases in between. Here the CDR3 DNA reads TGTGCCAGCAGGGATTACTTGGGCAATCAGCCCCAGCATTTT. Protein product: CASRDYLGNQPQHF.

The chain combines TRBV28 with TRBJ1-2; TRBD1 is a possible D gene (5 bases). V was pared by 9 bases and J by 2 bases, with 10 bases between. CDR3 length equals 12 residues. Germline assignment: CDR1 MDHEN and CDR2 SYDVKM. The CDR3 sequence: CASQGGNYGYTF. CDR3 coding DNA: TGTGCCAGTCAGGGAGGAAACTATGGCTACACCTTC.